A selection of T cell receptor beta chains follows, all from one sample in a study of cytomegalovirus exposure and HLA in healthy donors. Generated by immunoSEQ multiplex PCR, the TCRdb table keeps only in-frame clones and is missing some. The sample consists of 170,000 or so clones, 75% to 90% of them appearing once. Sequenced material: PBMCs. The receptors originated from a boy under 18 in good health and CMV-seronegative. The CDR3 runs from the conserved cysteine through the conserved F or W. Fields, in order: clone size, V gene, J gene, D gene, CDR3 protein, CDR3 DNA. The D gene is left open where the match is weak. Rows give clone size only sometimes, using once, few, many, or a class for an expanded clone.

clone_size: .; v_call: TRBV7-6; j_call: TRBJ2-3; d_call: TRBD1; cdr3_aa: CASSLSENRGGTDTQYF; cdr3_nt: TGTGCCAGCAGCTTAAGTGAAAACAGGGGAGGCACAGATACGCAGTATTTT
clone_size: .; v_call: TRBV9; j_call: TRBJ1-1; d_call: TRBD1; cdr3_aa: CASSDSAGQVPWGTEAFF; cdr3_nt: TGTGCCAGCAGCGATTCAGCGGGACAGGTCCCCTGGGGCACTGAAGCTTTCTTT
clone_size: .; v_call: TRBV4-1; j_call: TRBJ1-5; d_call: .; cdr3_aa: CASSPYGGGNQPQHF; cdr3_nt: TGCGCCAGCAGCCCCTACGGGGGGGGCAATCAGCCCCAGCATTTT
clone_size: .; v_call: TRBV5-1; j_call: TRBJ2-7; d_call: TRBD2; cdr3_aa: CASQRDVRYEQYF; cdr3_nt: TGCGCCAGTCAGCGGGACGTAAGATACGAGCAGTACTTC
clone_size: .; v_call: TRBV19; j_call: TRBJ1-5; d_call: .; cdr3_aa: CASGLQPQHF; cdr3_nt: TGTGCCAGTGGCCTTCAGCCCCAGCATTTT
clone_size: few; v_call: TRBV6-1; j_call: TRBJ2-1; d_call: .; cdr3_aa: CATHDGGEQFF; cdr3_nt: TGTGCCACCCATGATGGAGGTGAGCAGTTCTTC
clone_size: .; v_call: TRBV4-3; j_call: TRBJ2-7; d_call: TRBD1; cdr3_aa: CASSPRTGYYEQYF; cdr3_nt: TGCGCCAGCAGCCCCAGGACAGGGTACTACGAGCAGTACTTC
clone_size: .; v_call: TRBV6-1; j_call: TRBJ2-1; d_call: .; cdr3_aa: CASPRQDHNEQFF; cdr3_nt: TGTGCCAGTCCAAGACAGGACCACAATGAGCAGTTCTTC
clone_size: few; v_call: TRBV5-1; j_call: TRBJ2-5; d_call: .; cdr3_aa: CASSLTSSRRGETQYF; cdr3_nt: TGCGCCAGCAGCTTGACGAGTTCGCGGAGGGGAGAGACCCAGTACTTC
clone_size: .; v_call: TRBV6-4; j_call: TRBJ2-7; d_call: .; cdr3_aa: CASSESFAPSYEQYF; cdr3_nt: TGTGCCAGCAGTGAAAGTTTCGCGCCCTCCTACGAGCAGTACTTC
clone_size: .; v_call: TRBV25-1; j_call: TRBJ1-5; d_call: .; cdr3_aa: CASSEYGTDQPQHF; cdr3_nt: TGTGCCAGCAGTGAATATGGGACTGATCAGCCCCAGCATTTT
clone_size: .; v_call: TRBV19; j_call: TRBJ1-3; d_call: .; cdr3_aa: CASSISSSGNTIYF; cdr3_nt: TGTGCCAGTAGTATTAGCAGCTCTGGAAACACCATATATTTT
clone_size: .; v_call: TRBV19; j_call: TRBJ1-5; d_call: .; cdr3_aa: CASSTISEGPQHF; cdr3_nt: TGTGCCAGTAGTACCATCTCCGAGGGGCCCCAGCATTTT